This TCR beta chain was found in a study of T cell responses to AZD1222 COVID-19 vaccine. Study-level results: Clonal diversity was possibly underestimated, and white British individuals and females predominated among donors. Spike-wide vaccine-associated CD4 TCRs dominated at 160-218 and 743-854. Baseline antibody screening turned up just a handful of seropositive AZD1222 recipients.

TCRdb's copy holds only in-frame clones and misses some; the assay was immunoSEQ multiplex PCR. The sample contains fewer than 200,000 clones, around 94% of which appear only once. About this clone itself: Its antigen is unidentified.

The material sequenced was peripheral blood, taken on day 0 of AZD1222 vaccination. The TCR was taken from an adult in good health.

CDR3 sequence: CASSQDLRAGAHYGYTF. CDR3 bases: TGTGCCAGCAGCCAAGATTTAAGGGCAGGGGCTCATTATGGCTACACCTTC. V is TRBV3-1 (or the pseudogene TRBV3-2) and J is TRBJ1-2; maybe TRBD1 (6 bases). V dropped 0 bases and J dropped 5 bases, with 19 bases sitting between them. This CDR3 region has 17 residues. Germline V CDR1 and CDR2: LGHDT, YNNKEL (reference sequence).